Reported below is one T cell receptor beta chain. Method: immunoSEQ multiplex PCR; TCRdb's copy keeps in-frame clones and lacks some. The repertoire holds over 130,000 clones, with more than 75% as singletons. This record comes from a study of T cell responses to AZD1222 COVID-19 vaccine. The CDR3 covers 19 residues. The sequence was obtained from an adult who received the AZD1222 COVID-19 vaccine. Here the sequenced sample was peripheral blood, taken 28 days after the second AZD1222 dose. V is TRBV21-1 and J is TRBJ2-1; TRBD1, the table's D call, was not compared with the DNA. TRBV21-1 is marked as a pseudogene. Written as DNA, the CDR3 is TGTGCCAGCAGCAACCCCGGCTCGGACAGGCCGACCCCAGACAATGAGCAGTTCTTC. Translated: CASSNPGSDRPTPDNEQFF.